This TCR beta chain originates from a study of blood T cell repertoires in COVID-19. CDR1 is SGHVS and CDR2 is FQNEAQ in the germline V gene. The CDR3 totals 13 residues. The V and J ends lost 3 bases and 5 bases respectively, with 11 bases between them. TCRdb's copy holds only in-frame clones and misses some; the assay was immunoSEQ multiplex PCR. Among about 150,000 clones listed, approximately 80% were seen once. Material: peripheral blood. The receptor's source is a woman aged 60-75 years with COVID-19, enrolled during active disease. The chain recombines TRBV7-8 with TRBJ2-7, with D possibly being TRBD1 (5 bases). CDR3 amino acids: CASSFSGYNEQYF. The CDR3 coding sequence is TGTGCCAGCAGCTTTTCAGGGTACAACGAGCAGTACTTC.